This T cell receptor (beta chain) was sequenced for a study of control samples from healthy donors and cancer patients. Trimming removed 3 bases from V and 5 bases from J, with 20 bases in between. The germline gives CDR1 WSHSY, CDR2 SAAADI. The CDR3 sequence is 16 residues long. Libraries were prepared by immunoSEQ multiplex PCR; TCRdb keeps only in-frame clonotypes and omits some of them. The table has about 120,000 clones, approximately 92% seen once. The chain employs TRBV10-2 and TRBJ2-7, with a weak D call TRBD2 (6 bases). What was sequenced was PBMCs. This receptor was taken from a man older than 75 with head and neck cancer. CDR3 DNA sequence: TGCGCCAGCAGTGACGGCGGGATGGGCCTGCGGGACGAGCAGTACTTC. This translates into CASSDGGMGLRDEQYF.